These 2 T cell receptor beta chains came from one sample sequenced in a study of patients and donors after allogeneic stem cell transplantation. MiXCR, run by TCRdb on the RT-PCR reads, gives a single entry per CDR3 protein. The table includes 900,000 to 1,000,000 distinct CDR3 sequences, more than 15% detected once. The sequenced material came from blood, either unsorted or a sorted T cell fraction (not recorded which). These receptors were collected from a human donor who was either an allogeneic HSCT recipient or a stem cell or donor lymphocyte infusion donor (not recorded which). It is not recorded whose cells these are; they may come from a transplant donor.

This clonotype was detected many times. This chain joins TRBV9 and TRBJ2-2; 7 bases agree with TRBD2. Per germline, CDR1 SGDLS and CDR2 YYNGEE. The CDR3 runs to 16 residues. The V gene end was trimmed by 1 base and the J gene end by 6 bases; junction bases not matched to a gene: 9. This CDR3 is CASSVTTSRNAGELFF. CDR3 in DNA: TGTGCCAGCAGCGTAACGACTAGCCGAAACGCCGGGGAGCTGTTTTTT.

The rearrangement joins TRBV3-1 to TRBJ1-1, with unresolved D. Per germline, CDR1 LGHDT and CDR2 YNNKEL (reference sequence). Deletions cut 6 bases from V and 4 bases from J, with 15 bases between. This CDR3 is 14 amino acids long. The CDR3 sequence: CASRPRPDGTEAFF. The DNA of the CDR3 is TGTGCCAGCAGACCCCGACCTGATGGCACTGAAGCTTTCTTT.